This is a list of T cell receptor beta chains from one sample in a study of blood T cell repertoires in COVID-19. Assay used: immunoSEQ multiplex PCR; TCRdb lists only in-frame clones, some missing. The sample includes about 180,000 clones, less than 90% of them seen just once. The sequencing input was peripheral blood. The receptor set was obtained from a man in his 70s with active or convalescent COVID-19. Each CDR3 is given with its conserved first and last residue. Each record gives: CDR3 protein, CDR3 DNA, clone size, D gene, J gene, V gene. The D gene is left open where the match is weak. Size tells how often a clone was seen (once, few, many) or the class of an expanded clone, and some rows leave it out.

CASSQGTPHNQPQHF | TGTGCCAGCAGCCAAGGGACACCCCACAATCAGCCCCAGCATTTT | - | - | TRBJ1-5 | TRBV3-1/TRBV3-2
CASSPPYQPQHF | TGTGCCAGCAGCCCCCCCTATCAGCCCCAGCATTTT | once | - | TRBJ1-5 | TRBV7-9
CASSLNSGYNEQFF | TGTGCCAGCAGCTTAAATAGCGGCTACAATGAGCAGTTCTTC | - | - | TRBJ2-1 | TRBV7-2
CASILTSGSYNEQFF | TGTGCCAGCATCCTGACTAGCGGCTCCTACAATGAGCAGTTCTTC | few | TRBD2 | TRBJ2-1 | TRBV6-5
CASRPTRGLDSPLHF | TGTGCCAGCAGGCCCACAAGGGGGCTGGATTCACCCCTCCACTTT | - | TRBD1 | TRBJ1-6 | TRBV6-5
CASSGLHLGGYTF | TGTGCCAGCAGCGGACTCCACTTGGGTGGCTACACCTTC | - | - | TRBJ1-2 | TRBV28
CASIHGQGLNTGELFF | TGTGCCAGTATCCACGGACAGGGACTGAACACCGGGGAGCTGTTTTTT | - | TRBD1 | TRBJ2-2 | TRBV19
CASSLSGTGNYEQYF | TGTGCCAGCAGCTTATCCGGGACAGGAAACTACGAGCAGTACTTC | - | TRBD1 | TRBJ2-7 | TRBV11-2
CASSPRGTGELFF | TGTGCCAGCTCACCCAGGGGAACCGGGGAGCTGTTTTTT | - | - | TRBJ2-2 | TRBV18
CASAPLGTKIGTYEQYF | TGTGCCAGCGCCCCTTTGGGGACAAAGATCGGTACCTACGAGCAGTACTTC | - | - | TRBJ2-7 | TRBV28
CASSTWDRDWTEAFF | TGTGCCAGCAGCACCTGGGACAGGGATTGGACTGAAGCTTTCTTT | - | TRBD1 | TRBJ1-1 | TRBV7-9
CASTSDSQGSPLHF | TGTGCCAGCACCTCGGACAGTCAAGGGTCACCCCTCCACTTT | once | - | TRBJ1-6 | TRBV27
CASSPTGQNYGYTF | TGTGCCAGCTCACCGACGGGACAGAACTATGGCTACACCTTC | - | TRBD1 | TRBJ1-2 | TRBV18
CATAWDRGYNEQFF | TGTGCCACCGCTTGGGACAGGGGCTACAATGAGCAGTTCTTC | - | TRBD1 | TRBJ2-1 | TRBV19
CASTPGGGGGYTF | TGTGCCAGCACCCCCGGGGGGGGAGGTGGCTACACCTTC | - | - | TRBJ1-2 | TRBV6-5
CASSQAGQVITEAFF | TGCGCCAGCAGCCAAGCCGGACAGGTGATAACTGAAGCTTTCTTT | - | TRBD1 | TRBJ1-1 | TRBV5-1
CASSQTGQAGEKLFF | TGTGCCAGCTCACAAACGGGACAGGCGGGTGAAAAACTGTTTTTT | - | TRBD1 | TRBJ1-4 | TRBV18
CASSPETSGYNEQFF | TGTGCCAGCTCACCAGAGACTAGCGGGTACAATGAGCAGTTCTTC | - | TRBD2 | TRBJ2-1 | TRBV18
CASSPLGWGTVNNEQFF | TGTGCCAGCTCACCACTTGGTTGGGGGACAGTAAACAATGAGCAGTTCTTC | few | TRBD1 | TRBJ2-1 | TRBV18
CARTLGAGNTIYF | TGTGCCAGAACATTAGGAGCTGGAAACACCATATATTTT | - | - | TRBJ1-3 | TRBV27
CASSYGSPGNIQYF | TGTGCCAGCAGTTACGGGAGTCCAGGAAACATTCAGTACTTC | once | - | TRBJ2-4 | TRBV11-2
CASTGQGSEQFF | TGTGCCAGCACTGGACAGGGGTCTGAGCAGTTCTTC | - | TRBD1 | TRBJ2-1 | TRBV6-5
CASSFRGVDTQYF | TGTGCCAGCAGCTTCAGGGGAGTAGATACGCAGTATTTT | - | - | TRBJ2-3 | TRBV7-8
CASSQQGANEKLFF | TGTGCCAGCTCACAACAGGGGGCTAATGAAAAACTGTTTTTT | - | TRBD1 | TRBJ1-4 | TRBV18
CASSSPGLAGVGQYF | TGTGCCAGCAGTTCACCGGGACTAGCGGGAGTCGGGCAGTACTTC | - | TRBD2 | TRBJ2-7 | TRBV6-2/TRBV6-3
CASSPPDRVPSGYTF | TGTGCCAGTAGTCCCCCAGACAGGGTACCTAGTGGCTACACCTTC | - | TRBD1 | TRBJ1-2 | TRBV19
CASSQRGQGNTGELFF | TGTGCCAGCAGCCAAAGAGGACAGGGGAACACCGGGGAGCTGTTTTTT | - | TRBD1 | TRBJ2-2 | TRBV7-9
CASSSGEGYGYTF | TGTGCCAGCAGCTCCGGGGAAGGCTATGGCTACACCTTC | - | - | TRBJ1-2 | TRBV6-2/TRBV6-3
CASSLPGGWDTQYF | TGCGCCAGCAGCTTGCCGGGGGGCTGGGATACGCAGTATTTT | - | - | TRBJ2-3 | TRBV5-1
CASSLQRSTDEQYF | TGTGCCAGCAGCCTACAGAGGTCGACAGACGAGCAGTACTTC | - | - | TRBJ2-7 | TRBV9
CASSMARRNTEAFF | TGTGCCAGTAGTATGGCCCGCAGGAACACTGAAGCTTTCTTT | - | - | TRBJ1-1 | TRBV19
CASSRTVTEAFF | TGTGCCAGCAGCAGGACAGTCACTGAAGCTTTCTTT | - | - | TRBJ1-1 | TRBV12-3/TRBV12-4
CASSHSIAGGLTDTQYF | TGCGCCAGCAGCCACTCAATAGCGGGGGGGCTCACAGATACGCAGTATTTT | few | TRBD2 | TRBJ2-3 | TRBV5-1
CASSRTGSTYNSPLHF | TGTGCCAGCAGTCGAACAGGATCCACCTATAATTCACCCCTCCACTTT | - | - | TRBJ1-6 | TRBV7-8
CASSQVGQGAMNTEAFF | TGTGCCAGCAGCCAAGTGGGGCAGGGGGCTATGAACACTGAAGCTTTCTTT | - | TRBD1 | TRBJ1-1 | TRBV14
CASSLSRGSASNEQFF | TGTGCCAGCAGCTTATCGAGGGGGTCAGCCTCCAATGAGCAGTTCTTC | - | - | TRBJ2-1 | TRBV11-2
CASGTQSYEQYF | TGTGCCAGCGGGACACAATCCTACGAGCAGTACTTC | once | - | TRBJ2-7 | TRBV28
CASSIDREGAGELFF | TGTGCCAGTAGTATAGATCGGGAGGGTGCCGGGGAGCTGTTTTTT | once | TRBD2 | TRBJ2-2 | TRBV19
CASSESPSGGKNEQFF | TGCGCCAGCAGTGAGTCCCCAAGCGGGGGAAAAAATGAGCAGTTCTTC | once | TRBD2 | TRBJ2-1 | TRBV10-1
CASSSPTGRPPLHF | TGTGCCAGCAGTTCCCCGACAGGGAGGCCACCCCTCCACTTT | - | TRBD1 | TRBJ1-6 | TRBV6-6
CASSLWSSFYDTGELFF | TGTGCCAGCAGTTTATGGTCTAGTTTCTATGATACCGGGGAGCTGTTTTTT | - | - | TRBJ2-2 | TRBV27
CASSHPRGRGADTGELFF | TGCGCCAGCAGCCACCCTAGGGGCAGGGGGGCTGACACCGGGGAGCTGTTTTTT | - | - | TRBJ2-2 | TRBV4-1
CASRTGDVRQPQHF | TGTGCCAGTAGGACAGGCGATGTTCGTCAGCCCCAGCATTTT | once | - | TRBJ1-5 | TRBV19
CASSQLETQYF | TGTGCCAGCAGCCAACTCGAGACCCAGTACTTC | - | - | TRBJ2-5 | TRBV3-1/TRBV3-2
CAIQKIGENTGELFF | TGTGCCATACAAAAAATAGGGGAGAACACCGGGGAGCTGTTTTTT | - | - | TRBJ2-2 | TRBV10-3
CASSSNPRAGRTGELFF | TGTGCCAGCAGCTCCAACCCCCGTGCGGGAAGGACCGGGGAGCTGTTTTTT | - | - | TRBJ2-2 | TRBV7-6
CASSHRGQETQYF | TGTGCCAGCAGCCATCGGGGCCAAGAGACCCAGTACTTC | once | - | TRBJ2-5 | TRBV27
CASSPGTSGFSTDTQYF | TGTGCCAGCAGCCCCGGGACTAGCGGGTTTAGCACAGATACGCAGTATTTT | - | TRBD2 | TRBJ2-3 | TRBV5-4
CASSVEGYEQYF | TGTGCCAGCAGCGTAGAGGGGTACGAGCAGTACTTC | - | - | TRBJ2-7 | TRBV9
CASSQGTGGGYEQYF | TGTGCCAGCAGCCAAGGGACAGGGGGGGGCTACGAGCAGTACTTC | - | TRBD1 | TRBJ2-7 | TRBV14
CASSSTGPNTEAFF | TGTGCCAGCAGTTCCACAGGACCGAACACTGAAGCTTTCTTT | - | - | TRBJ1-1 | TRBV2
CATSDLPGQGTGELFF | TGTGCCACCAGTGATTTGCCGGGACAGGGTACCGGGGAGCTGTTTTTT | - | TRBD1 | TRBJ2-2 | TRBV24-1
CASSYSWGGGPEAFF | TGTGCCAGCAGTTACTCGTGGGGCGGAGGGCCTGAAGCTTTCTTT | - | - | TRBJ1-1 | TRBV6-2/TRBV6-3
CASSGRAPISEQYF | TGTGCCAGCAGCGGGAGGGCCCCTATTTCCGAGCAGTACTTC | - | TRBD2 | TRBJ2-7 | TRBV6-5
CASSKPPNTEAFF | TGTGCCAGTAGTAAGCCTCCGAACACTGAAGCTTTCTTT | few | - | TRBJ1-1 | TRBV19
CASSQDGWPSNEQFF | TGTGCCAGCAGCCAAGATGGCTGGCCCTCCAATGAGCAGTTCTTC | many | - | TRBJ2-1 | TRBV3-1/TRBV3-2